What follows is one T cell receptor (beta chain) and its context. Its antigen remains unknown. The sample comes from a study of cytomegalovirus exposure and HLA in healthy donors. Overall study results and limits: Reportedly, diagnosis of cytomegalovirus status by the classifier showed high specificity and sensitivity. Earlier analysis looked at TCR beta V segments, and most were productive about 87% or about 30% of the time. Only CMV serostatus was available as immune exposure information.

Donors sampled were nominally healthy, though unrecorded immune exposures were likely. In the PCR, 60 Vbeta and 13 Jbeta primers were used. Data came from immunoSEQ multiplex PCR; TCRdb stores just in-frame clones and leaves some out. The sample holds 130,000 to 150,000 clones. Germline V gene sequence: CDR1 MNHNY, CDR2 SVGAGI (reference sequence). CDR3 size: 14 residues. The V segment lost 2 bases and the J segment 7 bases; nucleotides outside the gene matches: 5. The sequence came from a male donor in good health and CMV-seronegative. The V call is TRBV6-6, the J call TRBJ1-5, with 7 bases aligning to TRBD1. Material: PBMCs. This CDR3 is CASSYGGGGQPQHF. The CDR3 DNA follows: TGTGCCAGCAGTTACGGAGGGGGCGGACAGCCCCAGCATTTT.